The source of this T cell receptor beta chain is a study of T cell repertoires in cytomegalovirus infection. Across the study: CMV epitopes, recently identified HLA-C-restricted and well-studied HLA-B-restricted, were used. Both a matching HLA type and CMV infection were indicated by public TCR beta signatures.

The CDR3 consists of 16 residues. In germline, CDR1 is SGHVS, CDR2 FNYEAQ. The ends lost 5 bases at V and 11 bases at J; junction bases unmatched: 17. In TCRdb, the reads were re-called with MiXCR into one record per CDR3 protein. The sample lists roughly 990,000 distinct CDR3 sequences, 30% to 40% occurring once. Study-wide results and caveats: Carriers of CMV plus the relevant HLA were identified by cumulative public TCR beta family frequency. Across the ex vivo response, the dominant clonotypes were HLA-C-restricted CMV-specific TCR beta clonotypes.

This clonotype was recorded many times. What it binds is unknown. The material was cultured CD8+ T cells from PBMCs, obtained from culture after CMV antigen stimulation. This TCR came from a human donor in good health (CMV status not recorded). Some clones in this sample may be carry-over from other donors' samples. The chain carries TRBV7-6 and TRBJ1-3, with 8 bases fitting TRBD1. The CDR3 DNA is TGTGCCAGCAGCCGAAGGGACAGGACAGCCCGGGCGTCCATATATTTT. Its translation: CASSRRDRTARASIYF.